The sequence of this TCR beta chain was determined in a study of T cell responses to AZD1222 COVID-19 vaccine. Study-wide results and caveats: The repertoires were collected only after the peak T cell response. It should be noted that donors were predominantly white British and more often female, and clonal diversity was possibly underestimated. Close to half of spike-specific TCRs reportedly recognize unmutated variant regions. Spike-specific TCR breadth and depth were elevated following two AZD1222 doses.

The CDR3 totals 15 residues. V lost 6 bases, J lost 8 bases, and 10 bases stayed unmatched. The germline gives CDR1 SNHLY, CDR2 FYNNEI. On this clone itself: Its antigen remains unknown.

Measured with immunoSEQ multiplex PCR; TCRdb has only the in-frame clones, and not every one. Of 99,000 or so clones in the sample, roughly 89% were seen once. The chain is built from TRBV2 and TRBJ1-6; 7 positions match TRBD1. Sequenced material: peripheral blood, taken 28 days after the second AZD1222 dose. This receptor was obtained from an adult who received the AZD1222 COVID-19 vaccine. The CDR3 sequence is CASREQGIRDSPLHF. CDR3 nucleotide sequence: TGTGCCAGCAGAGAACAGGGGATCCGGGATTCACCCCTCCACTTT. Full variable domain (remainder filled in from reference TRBV2 and TRBJ1-6): EPEVTQTPSHQVTQMGQEVILRCVPISNHLYFYWYRQILGQKVEFLVSFYNNEISEKSEIFDDQFSVERPDGSNFTLKIRSTKLEDSAMYFCASREQGIRDSPLHFGNGTRLTVT.